The clone carrying this T cell receptor (beta chain) was detected many times. The target antigen is unknown. The sample comes from a study of identical twins. Germline CDR1 is SGHAT and CDR2 is FQNNGV. V dropped 3 bases and J dropped 5 bases, with 7 bases sitting between them. This CDR3 is built from 12 residues. A template switching step contributed a universal primer site, while unique molecular identifiers were present in the cDNA. TCRdb reprocessed the 5' RACE reads with MiXCR, giving one entry per CDR3 protein. The sample carries 350,000 or so distinct CDR3 sequences, 7% to 9.5% recorded once. Findings and limits, study-wide: Beta clonotypes that were abundant in cord blood contained fewer insertions, a pattern absent from memory repertoires. Partial confounding of zero-insertion analyses by invariant MAIT and iNKT cells was possible.

This TCR came from a woman between 50 and 59 years old in good health. Sequencing input: naive T cells sorted from blood. This sequence joins TRBV11-2 and TRBJ1-1; D remains unclear. The CDR3 here is CASSLAQTEAFF. For the CDR3, the DNA is TGTGCCAGCAGCTTGGCCCAGACTGAAGCTTTCTTT. The entire variable domain, with the rest obtained from reference TRBV11-2 and TRBJ1-1, is as follows: EAGVAQSPRYKIIEKRQSVAFWCNPISGHATLYWYQQILGQGPKLLIQFQNNGVVDDSQLPKDRFSAERLKGVDSTLKIQPAKLEDSAVYLCASSLAQTEAFFGQGTRLTVV.